Each of the 3 T cell receptor beta chains below was sequenced from the same sample in a study of graft-versus-host responses after intestinal transplantation. These receptors are not linked to any known antigen. Profiling relied on immunoSEQ multiplex PCR, and the TCRdb table lists in-frame clones only, not all of them. Altogether 130,000 or so clones are present, approximately 92% being singletons, with the ten largest covering over 0.15%. Sequenced material: unstimulated CD4+ T cells sorted from spleen or lymph node cells, taken before intestinal transplant. These receptor sequences come from a human donor who received an intestinal transplant.

The chain couples TRBV6-6 to TRBJ1-5; 8 bases map to TRBD1. CDR3 length: 16 amino acids. Germline CDR1 MNHNY, CDR2 SVGAGI (reference sequence). Unmatched junction bases numbered 15, after V lost 5 bases and J lost 9 bases. CDR3 in amino acids: CASSLGETGALGPQHF. In DNA form, the CDR3 reads TGTGCCAGCAGTCTAGGAGAGACAGGGGCCTTGGGGCCCCAGCATTTT.

The chain links TRBV5-1 to TRBJ2-5, with 8 bases aligning to TRBD2. The CDR3 is 14 amino acids. From germline, CDR1 is SGHRS and CDR2 YFSETQ. Trimming took 2 bases from V and 5 from J; bases not matched to a gene: 5. The DNA of the CDR3 is TGCGCCAGCAGCTTCGGGGGGGTATATGAGACCCAGTACTTC. Translating gives CASSFGGVYETQYF. Looking up the rest from reference TRBV5-1 and TRBJ2-5 gives the full variable domain: KAGVTQTPRYLIKTRGQQVTLSCSPISGHRSVSWYQQTPGQGLQFLFEYFSETQRNKGNFPGRFSGRQFSNSRSEMNVSTLELGDSALYLCASSFGGVYETQYFGPGTRLLVL.

The CDR3 is CASSFTSGGGTDTQYF. In nucleotides, the CDR3 is TGTGCCAGCAGCTTTACTAGCGGGGGGGGTACAGATACGCAGTATTTT. The chain links TRBV7-9 to TRBJ2-3; 13 nucleotides line up with TRBD2. CDR1 and CDR2 from the germline V gene are SEHNR and FQNEAQ (reference sequence). CDR3 length: 16 residues. V dropped 3 bases and J dropped 3; count of bases not matched to a gene: 3. Complete variable domain (other parts from reference TRBV7-9 and TRBJ2-3): DTGVSQNPRHKITKRGQNVTFRCDPISEHNRLYWYRQTLGQGPEFLTYFQNEAQLEKSRLLSDRFSAERPKGSFSTLEIQRTEQGDSAMYLCASSFTSGGGTDTQYFGPGTRLTVL.